The T cell receptor beta chain under discussion was sequenced for a study of T cell responses to AZD1222 COVID-19 vaccine. Notes on the study in general: Among those given AZD1222, only 6 or 7 were seropositive at baseline. Unmutated regions of variants are reportedly targeted by nearly half of spike-specific TCRs. Two AZD1222 administrations were followed by greater Spike-specific TCR breadth and depth.

Germline V CDR1 and CDR2: MNHEY, SMNVEV (reference sequence). The V end lost 5 bases, the J end lost 2 bases, and 13 bases lay between the germline ends. The CDR3 totals 14 residues. Details on this clone: Its antigen is unknown.

Assay used: immunoSEQ multiplex PCR; TCRdb lists only in-frame clones, some missing. This sample yields some 110,000 clones, of which 85% to 90% are seen a single time; approximately 40% belongs to the top ten. This sample comprised peripheral blood, obtained 28 days after the second AZD1222 dose. The chain couples TRBV27 to TRBJ2-7; D is unresolved. This TCR came from an adult who received the AZD1222 COVID-19 vaccine. This CDR3 reads CASSPRDTAYEQYF. CDR3 DNA sequence: TGTGCCAGCAGTCCACGAGACACCGCCTACGAGCAGTACTTC.